The rows below give T cell receptor beta chains drawn from one sample of a study of blood T cell repertoires in COVID-19. Sequenced by immunoSEQ multiplex PCR; TCRdb stores in-frame clones only, minus some. This table holds some 120,000 clones, roughly 85% found once. Sequenced material: peripheral blood. The receptors were gathered from a young man with acute or convalescent COVID-19. Both conserved end residues are part of each CDR3. A D gene is named only where the DNA matches it firmly. The size of a clone is reported for some rows only, either as once, few or many, or as a class for expanded clones.

clone_size	d_call	v_call	j_call	cdr3_nt	cdr3_aa
.	.	TRBV14	TRBJ2-1	TGTGCCAGCAGCCCCTCTCAACAGGGAATGGAAAAGCAGTTCTTC	CASSPSQQGMEKQFF
.	TRBD1	TRBV5-8	TRBJ1-4	TGTGCCAGCAGCTCCTCGACAGGGGAGGTCGTGAAACTGTTTTTT	CASSSSTGEVVKLFF
.	.	TRBV7-3	TRBJ2-5	TGTGCCAGCAGCCTCTCCCCTCAAGAGACCCAGTACTTC	CASSLSPQETQYF
.	.	TRBV5-4	TRBJ2-4	TGTGCCAGCAGCTTGGCTGGGGAGAACATTCAGTACTTC	CASSLAGENIQYF
.	TRBD2	TRBV5-1	TRBJ2-3	TGCGCCAGCAGCTTCACATCTGGCCGGGAGGTTACAGATACGCAGTATTTT	CASSFTSGREVTDTQYF
many	.	TRBV7-9	TRBJ2-3	TGTGCCAGCAGCTTAGCAGGGGTTCTTACAGATACGCAGTATTTT	CASSLAGVLTDTQYF
.	TRBD2	TRBV19	TRBJ2-2	TGTGCCAGTAGTAGATCTCAGGCGGGAGTGCTGTTTTTT	CASSRSQAGVLFF
.	.	TRBV9	TRBJ2-3	TGTGCCAGCACTAGTCCCAGCACAGATACGCAGTATTTT	CASTSPSTDTQYF
.	.	TRBV6-6	TRBJ1-1	TGTGCCAGCAGTTATGGGCGAACTGAAGCTTTCTTT	CASSYGRTEAFF
many	TRBD2	TRBV27	TRBJ2-7	TGTGCCAGCAGTTTACGCCCAGCGGGGGGGCCTTACGAGCAGTACTTC	CASSLRPAGGPYEQYF
.	.	TRBV30	TRBJ2-5	TGTGCCTGGAGCGCGCTCCGGGATATAGAGACCCAGTACTTC	CAWSALRDIETQYF
.	TRBD2	TRBV19	TRBJ2-2	TGTGCCAGTCCTCGGCCGGGACTAGCGATTCCCGGGGAGCTGTTTTTT	CASPRPGLAIPGELFF
.	TRBD1	TRBV29-1	TRBJ1-5	TGCAGCGTTGAAACGGGGACAGGAAATCAGCCCCAGCATTTT	CSVETGTGNQPQHF
few	.	TRBV25-1	TRBJ2-2	TGTGCCAGCAGGGAAGAGGGAGGCACCGGGGAGCTGTTTTTT	CASREEGGTGELFF
.	.	TRBV28	TRBJ1-1	TGTGCCAGCAGTTTATGGTCGGAGGCTGCCACTGAAGCTTTCTTT	CASSLWSEAATEAFF
.	.	TRBV7-2	TRBJ2-3	TGTGCCAGCAGCTTAGGGCGGGCCGGCACAGATACGCAGTATTTT	CASSLGRAGTDTQYF
.	TRBD2	TRBV10-2	TRBJ2-7	TGCGCCAGCAGTGAGGTAGCGGGGGGTTCCTACGAGCAGTACTTC	CASSEVAGGSYEQYF
.	TRBD1	TRBV7-9	TRBJ2-5	TGTGCCAGCAGCTCTCGGACAGGGGCCTTTTTTTTTGAAGGAGAGACCCAGTACTTC	CASSSRTGAFFFEGETQYF
.	.	TRBV5-1	TRBJ2-5	TGCGCCAGCAGCTTTCACAGGCAAGAGACCCAGTACTTC	CASSFHRQETQYF
.	TRBD1	TRBV6-2/TRBV6-3	TRBJ1-2	TGTGCCAGCAGACCTCAGGGGACAGGAGCCTCCCCATATGGCTACACCTTC	CASRPQGTGASPYGYTF
few	.	TRBV7-8	TRBJ2-3	TGTGCCAGCAGCCTCCGACAGGGACTGGCAGATACGCAGTATTTT	CASSLRQGLADTQYF
.	TRBD1	TRBV6-2/TRBV6-3	TRBJ2-1	TGTGCCAGCAGTTACTCCCCACAGGGGTGGAAGAATGAGCAGTTCTTC	CASSYSPQGWKNEQFF
.	TRBD2	TRBV10-3	TRBJ2-3	TGTGCCATCAGGCCGGGACTAGCGGGATTTGACACAGATACGCAGTATTTT	CAIRPGLAGFDTDTQYF
.	.	TRBV6-5	TRBJ2-1	TGTGCCAGCAGTCGACTTAACAATGAGCAGTTCTTC	CASSRLNNEQFF
.	.	TRBV4-3	TRBJ1-4	TGCGCCAGCAGCTCCCGGACGGGGGAAAAACTGTTTTTT	CASSSRTGEKLFF
.	TRBD1	TRBV30	TRBJ1-4	TGTGCCTGGGGGACAGGGTTAGCTAATGAAAAACTGTTTTTT	CAWGTGLANEKLFF
.	.	TRBV18	TRBJ2-7	TGTGCCAGCTCACCAGCCCAGGGCACTGACTACGAGCAGTACTTC	CASSPAQGTDYEQYF
.	TRBD2	TRBV19	TRBJ2-1	TGTGCCAGTAGTATGTGGTCCGGGGGGGGAAATGAGCAGTTCTTC	CASSMWSGGGNEQFF
.	.	TRBV5-5	TRBJ2-2	TGTGCCAGCAGCTTGGGCTGGCTAGCGACCACGAACACCGGGGAGCTGTTTTTT	CASSLGWLATTNTGELFF
.	TRBD1	TRBV6-6	TRBJ1-1	TGTGCCAGCAGTAACAGGGGGCTTGAAGCTTTCTTT	CASSNRGLEAFF
.	.	TRBV18	TRBJ2-1	TGTGCCAGCTCACCACGTGCGGGTGAGCAGTTCTTC	CASSPRAGEQFF